The next 30 T cell receptor beta chains were all read from a single sample in a study of a mutant IDH1 vaccine in newly diagnosed glioma. For these receptors, no antigen is known. Indicated time point: week 11, during vaccination. Every vaccine dose comprised 300 ug of mutant IDH1 20-mer peptide plus topical imiquimod. Data came from immunoSEQ multiplex PCR; TCRdb stores just in-frame clones and leaves some out. This sample has roughly 60,000 clones, with about 80% found just once. The source was PBMCs, collected from a glioma patient whose treatment included an IDH1 peptide vaccine. The receptors were gathered from a man in his thirties or forties with glioma.

The V and J genes are TRBV28 and TRBJ1-2; D is ambiguous. CDR1 MDHEN and CDR2 SYDVKM come from the germline V gene. Trimming pared 2 bases from V and 6 bases from J, leaving 7 bases between. This CDR3 has 12 amino acids. The CDR3 DNA reads TGTGCCAGCAGTTTAGCTAGGGATGGCTACACCTTC. The encoded protein is CASSLARDGYTF.

The rearrangement links TRBV10-3 to TRBJ1-5, with D hard to call. Germline V gene lookup returns CDR1 ENHRY and CDR2 SYGVKD. This CDR3 is 13 amino acids long. The ends were cut back, 7 bases at V and 0 bases at J, with 7 bases in the middle. CDR3 bases: TGTGCCATCACAAGGGATAGCAATCAGCCCCAGCATTTT. Translated: CAITRDSNQPQHF.

This rearrangement joins TRBV19 to TRBJ2-3; 8 bases match TRBD1. The length of the CDR3 is 14 residues. V gave up 4 bases and J gave up 5 bases; unmatched junction bases: 5. Germline CDR1 LNHDA, CDR2 SQIVND (reference sequence). The DNA for the CDR3 is TGTGCCAGTAGTACTGGACAGGGTGAAGATACGCAGTATTTT. Its protein is CASSTGQGEDTQYF.

The rearrangement joins TRBV6-1 to TRBJ2-5; D remains ambiguous. The germline V gene has CDR1 MNHNS and CDR2 SASEGT. The CDR3 runs to 12 residues. Trimming removed 6 bases from V and 1 base from J, with 6 bases in between. Written as DNA, the CDR3 is TGTGCCAGCAGGTTGGGCCAAGAGACCCAGTACTTC. This gives the protein CASRLGQETQYF.

This chain links TRBV2 with TRBJ1-5; 8 nucleotides line up with TRBD1. V gave up 6 bases and J gave up 1 base; unmatched junction bases: 5. The CDR3 spans 15 residues. Germline assignment: CDR1 SNHLY and CDR2 FYNNEI. CDR3 region: CASSVNRGSNQPQHF. The CDR3 nucleotides read TGTGCCAGCAGCGTTAACAGGGGGAGCAATCAGCCCCAGCATTTT.

The chain links TRBV18 to TRBJ2-7, with TRBD1 matching 10 bases. The CDR3 spans 13 residues. Germline trimming cut 6 bases from V and 5 bases from J; bases unmatched to any gene: 4. From germline, CDR1 is KGHSH and CDR2 LQKENI. CDR3 loop: CASSSGTGDEQYF. The CDR3 DNA reads TGTGCCAGCTCGTCCGGGACAGGGGACGAGCAGTACTTC.

This chain uses TRBV11-1 with TRBJ2-5; D gene ambiguous. The tail of the sequence fits TRBJ2-7 better, so the J call may be wrong. CDR1 is SGHAT, CDR2 FQDESV, per germline (reference sequence). CDR3 length: 12 residues. The CDR3 loop is CASSHISYEQYF. The CDR3 DNA reads TGTGCCAGCAGCCATATCTCCTACGAGCAGTACTTC.

Notes on this clone: In the same sample, other DNA sequences code for this CDR3. The chain is built from TRBV11-2 and TRBJ2-2, with 9 positions matching TRBD2. Germline-derived CDR1 and CDR2 are SGHAT and FQNNGV. V trimming: 2 bases; J trimming: 5 bases; junction bases outside the gene matches: 3. The CDR3 sequence is 15 residues long. For the CDR3, the DNA is TGTGCCAGCAGCTTAAGGCTAGCGGGAACCGGGGAGCTGTTTTTT. Its translation is CASSLRLAGTGELFF.

V and J are TRBV7-9 and TRBJ1-2; TRBD1 might be the D (5 bases). V shed 5 bases and J shed 4 bases, with 14 bases lying between them. The CDR3 runs to 14 residues. The germline CDR1 and CDR2 sequences are SEHNR and FQNEAQ (reference sequence). CDR3: CASSPEGRGYGYTF. The CDR3 coding sequence is TGTGCCAGCAGCCCAGAGGGTAGGGGCTATGGCTACACCTTC.

The rearrangement links TRBV10-3 to TRBJ2-7; D is possibly TRBD1 or TRBD2 (6 bases each). V shed 7 bases and J shed 5 bases, with 15 bases lying between them. The germline V gene has CDR1 ENHRY and CDR2 SYGVKD. CDR3 size: 13 residues. This chain's CDR3 is CAINPGALDEQYF. CDR3 nucleotide sequence: TGTGCCATCAACCCGGGGGCTTTGGACGAGCAGTACTTC.

The rearrangement joins TRBV5-1 to TRBJ2-7; 8 nucleotides agree with TRBD1. Trimming cost V 2 bases and J 6 bases; bases outside gene matches: 10. Germline V gives CDR1 SGHRS, CDR2 YFSETQ. This CDR3 has 15 amino acids. The CDR3 spells CASSLEPGQALEQYF. CDR3 DNA: TGCGCCAGCAGCTTAGAACCGGGACAGGCGCTCGAGCAGTACTTC.

The count of this clone is one. V is TRBV5-1 and J is TRBJ2-1; D unclear. Germline lookup yields CDR1 SGHRS and CDR2 YFSETQ. The length of the CDR3 is 18 residues. Trimming pared 4 bases from V and 0 bases from J, leaving 20 bases between. The CDR3 is CASSSPIQGGSSYNEQFF. CDR3 sequence (DNA): TGCGCCAGCAGCAGTCCGATCCAAGGTGGTAGCTCCTACAATGAGCAGTTCTTC.

This clone was observed a handful of times. This chain connects TRBV7-2 to TRBJ2-1, with 8 bases identical to TRBD2. The CDR3 loop spans 15 amino acids. V lost 4 bases to trimming and J lost 7 bases; unmatched junction nucleotides: 9. Germline V gene lookup returns CDR1 SGHTA and CDR2 FQGNSA. CDR3 nucleotides: TGTGCCAGCAGCTCCCAAGCGGGAGCGGGAAATGAGCAGTTCTTC. Translated, it gives CASSSQAGAGNEQFF.

This chain joins TRBV28 and TRBJ2-2, with 10 positions matching TRBD2. Germline CDR1 MDHEN, CDR2 SYDVKM. This CDR3 region has 15 residues. V dropped 2 bases and J dropped 4; count of bases not matched to a gene: 1. CDR3 coding DNA: TGTGCCAGCAGTTTAACTAGCGGGGCCACCGGGGAGCTGTTTTTT. Protein product: CASSLTSGATGELFF.

The V call is TRBV27, the J call TRBJ2-7, with 7 nucleotides matching TRBD2. This CDR3 region has 12 residues. Germline V CDR1 and CDR2: MNHEY, SMNVEV (reference sequence). The junction had 4 bases not matched to a gene; V was cut back by 5 bases and J by 6 bases. CDR3 sequence reads: CASSLGRGEQYF. The CDR3 DNA follows: TGTGCCAGCAGTCTAGGGAGGGGCGAGCAGTACTTC.

This clone has a single count. The rearrangement links TRBV7-9 to TRBJ1-5; the match to TRBD1 covers 8 bases. The CDR3 is 14 residues long. J lost 5 bases, V lost 4 bases, and 4 bases had no gene match. Germline CDR1 and CDR2: SEHNR and FQNEAQ (reference sequence). The CDR3: CASSSDRDYQPQHF. The CDR3 nucleotides read TGTGCCAGCAGCTCGGACAGGGACTATCAGCCCCAGCATTTT.

The gene calls are TRBV5-5 and TRBJ1-6; tentative D call: TRBD1 (5 bases). CDR1 SGHKS and CDR2 YYEKEE come from the germline V gene (reference sequence). This CDR3 is built from 16 residues. V dropped 7 bases and J dropped 4 bases, with 18 bases sitting between them. Written as DNA, the CDR3 is TGTGCCAGCCTCGGGGACTCCACGGAGTATAATTCACCCCTCCACTTT. This translates into CASLGDSTEYNSPLHF.

The V call is TRBV28, the J call TRBJ1-2; D unclear. V lost 2 bases and J lost 4, with 17 bases in between. This CDR3 comprises 16 residues. Germline CDR1 MDHEN, CDR2 SYDVKM. The CDR3, as DNA: TGTGCCAGCAGTTTAGGAAACATACTGAAGTCCTATGGCTACACCTTC. Protein product: CASSLGNILKSYGYTF.

The rearrangement joins TRBV19 to TRBJ1-5, with a weak D call TRBD1 (6 bases). Germline loops: CDR1 LNHDA, CDR2 SQIVND (reference sequence). The CDR3 is 12 residues long. The ends were cut back, 7 bases at V and 12 bases at J, with 16 bases in the middle. The CDR3 DNA is TGTGCCAGTACTCCCGAGGAGGGGGGCCAGCATTTT. This gives the protein CASTPEEGGQHF.

This clone is a singleton in its sample. The chain joins TRBV6-6 to TRBJ2-5; D possibly corresponds to TRBD2 (6 bases). Judging by the DNA end, TRBJ2-7 fits better; the J call may be wrong. The germline V gene encodes CDR1 MNHNY and CDR2 SVGAGI (reference sequence). This CDR3 spans 14 amino acids. The chain's CDR3 is CASSYSTSLYEQYF. The CDR3 coding sequence is TGTGCCAGCAGTTACTCGACTAGTCTCTACGAGCAGTACTTC.

V gene TRBV19 combines with J gene TRBJ2-1; 9 bases match TRBD1. Trimming cost V 6 bases and J 10 bases; bases outside gene matches: 13. CDR3 size: 15 residues. Germline lookup yields CDR1 LNHDA and CDR2 SQIVND (reference sequence). CDR3 amino acids: CASRSWGQGRWEQFF. The CDR3 bases are TGTGCCAGTAGATCCTGGGGACAGGGACGGTGGGAGCAGTTCTTC.

The DNA for the CDR3 is TGTGCCATCAGTGAGTCCCAGTTCTCCTACGAGCAGTACTTC. Its translation is CAISESQFSYEQYF. The chain recombines TRBV10-3 with TRBJ2-7, with D hard to call. Germline CDR1 reads ENHRY; CDR2 reads SYGVKD. The CDR3 contains 14 residues. V was cut by 0 bases and J by 0 bases, with 6 bases left in between.

This clone showed up just a few times. The chain carries TRBV19 and TRBJ2-3, with D possibly matching TRBD1 (6 bases). The germline gives CDR1 LNHDA, CDR2 SQIVND (reference sequence). The CDR3 runs to 14 residues. Trimming removed 6 bases from V and 4 bases from J, with 14 bases in between. CDR3 sequence reads: CASSHLTGPDTQYF. The CDR3 nucleotides read TGTGCCAGTAGCCACTTGACAGGACCAGATACGCAGTATTTT.

The V gene is TRBV30, the J gene TRBJ1-3; D gene uncertain. CDR3 size: 15 residues. The germline gives CDR1 GTSNPN, CDR2 SVGIG (reference sequence). V was clipped by 2 bases and J by 0 bases, with 11 bases between them. The CDR3 reads CAWSLPESSGNTIYF. CDR3 DNA sequence: TGTGCCTGGAGTCTCCCAGAGAGCTCTGGAAACACCATATATTTT.

The CDR3 loop is CASSLRQGRGEQYF. CDR3 DNA: TGCGCCAGCAGCTTGAGACAGGGAAGAGGAGAGCAGTACTTC. The V and J genes are TRBV5-1 and TRBJ2-7, with 7 positions matching TRBD1. V trimming: 1 base; J trimming: 7 bases; junction bases outside the gene matches: 8. Looked up from germline, CDR1 is SGHRS and CDR2 is YFSETQ. CDR3 size: 14 residues.

The chain carries TRBV5-6 and TRBJ2-2; D not certain. The CDR3 has 14 amino acids. V lost 4 bases, J lost 4 bases, and 11 bases lay in between. The germline V gene encodes CDR1 SGHDT and CDR2 YYEEEE. The chain's CDR3 is CASSPRRSTGELFF. DNA for the CDR3: TGTGCCAGCAGCCCCCGGCGATCCACCGGGGAGCTGTTTTTT.

This chain joins TRBV28 and TRBJ2-3; weak D call: TRBD2 (6 bases). Germline CDR1 is MDHEN and CDR2 is SYDVKM. V lost 7 bases and J 3 bases, leaving 11 bases between the germline ends. The CDR3 is 13 residues long. The CDR3 DNA follows: TGTGCCAGCAACCCTCGGGGGACAGATACGCAGTATTTT. Its protein is CASNPRGTDTQYF.

The chain recombines TRBV19 with TRBJ1-4; 7 bases are a match to TRBD1. CDR1 and CDR2 (germline): LNHDA, SQIVND (reference sequence). This CDR3 comprises 15 residues. V shed 4 bases and J 2 bases; nucleotides not matched to a gene: 4. The CDR3 DNA follows: TGTGCCAGTAGTACCCAGACAGGGACTAATGAAAAACTGTTTTTT. Its translation: CASSTQTGTNEKLFF.

For this clone: Other DNA sequences within the sample encode an identical CDR3. This chain connects TRBV18 to TRBJ2-3; no clear D gene. The CDR3 runs 13 residues. Germline V gene sequence: CDR1 KGHSH, CDR2 LQKENI. With 0 bases removed from V and 0 bases from J, the gap between germline ends came to 1 base. CDR3 bases: TGTGCCAGCTCACCACCTAGCACAGATACGCAGTATTTT. This translates into CASSPPSTDTQYF.

V is TRBV19 and J is TRBJ1-2; D call uncertain. The ends were cut back, 3 bases at V and 6 bases at J, with 14 bases in the middle. Germline loops: CDR1 LNHDA, CDR2 SQIVND (reference sequence). There are 14 residues in the CDR3. The CDR3 loop is CASSIYGKPHGYTF. CDR3 DNA: TGTGCCAGTAGTATTTACGGAAAACCCCATGGCTACACCTTC.